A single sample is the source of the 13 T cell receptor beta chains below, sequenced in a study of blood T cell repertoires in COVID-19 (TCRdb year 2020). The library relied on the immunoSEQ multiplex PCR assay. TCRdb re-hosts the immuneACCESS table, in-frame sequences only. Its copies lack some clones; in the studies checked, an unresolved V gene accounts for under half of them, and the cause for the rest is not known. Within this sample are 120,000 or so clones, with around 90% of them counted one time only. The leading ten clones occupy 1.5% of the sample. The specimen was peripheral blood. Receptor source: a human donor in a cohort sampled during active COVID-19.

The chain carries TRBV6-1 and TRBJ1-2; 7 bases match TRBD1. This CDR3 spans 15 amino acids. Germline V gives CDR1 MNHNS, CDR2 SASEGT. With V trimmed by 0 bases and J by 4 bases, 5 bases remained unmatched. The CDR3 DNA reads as TGTGCCAGCAGTGAAGCGCGCACAGGGGTCTATGGCTACACCTTC. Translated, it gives CASSEARTGVYGYTF.

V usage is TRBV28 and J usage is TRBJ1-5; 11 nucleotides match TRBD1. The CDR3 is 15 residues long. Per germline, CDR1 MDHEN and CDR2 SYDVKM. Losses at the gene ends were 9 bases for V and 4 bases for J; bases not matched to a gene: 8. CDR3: CASSSGTGGNQPQHF. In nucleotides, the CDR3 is TGTGCCAGTTCATCCGGGACAGGGGGGAATCAGCCCCAGCATTTT.

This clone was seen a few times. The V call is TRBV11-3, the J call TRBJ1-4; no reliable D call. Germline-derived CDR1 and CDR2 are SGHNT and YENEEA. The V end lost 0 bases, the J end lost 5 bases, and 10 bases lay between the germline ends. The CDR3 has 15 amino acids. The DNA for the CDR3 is TGTGCCAGCAGCTTAGAGGAGTCAGTGAATGAAAAACTGTTTTTT. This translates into CASSLEESVNEKLFF.

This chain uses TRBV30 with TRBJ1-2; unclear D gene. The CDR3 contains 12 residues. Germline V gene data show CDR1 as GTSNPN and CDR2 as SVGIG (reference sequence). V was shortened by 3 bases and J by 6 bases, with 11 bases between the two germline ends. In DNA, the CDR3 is TGTGCCTGGAGCCGAGTTATGCATGGCTACACCTTC. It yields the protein CAWSRVMHGYTF. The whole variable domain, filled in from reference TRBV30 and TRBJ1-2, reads SQTIHQWPATLVQPVGSPLSLECTVEGTSNPNLYWYRQAAGRGLQLLFYSVGIGQISSEVPQNLSASRPQDRQFILSSKKLLLSDSGFYLCAWSRVMHGYTFGSGTRLTVV.

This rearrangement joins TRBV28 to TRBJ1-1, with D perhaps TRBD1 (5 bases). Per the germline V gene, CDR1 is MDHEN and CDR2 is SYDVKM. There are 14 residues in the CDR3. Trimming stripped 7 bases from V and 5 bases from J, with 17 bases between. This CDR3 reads CASTSGGVETEAFF. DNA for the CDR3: TGTGCCAGCACCTCCGGGGGGGTGGAAACTGAAGCTTTCTTT.

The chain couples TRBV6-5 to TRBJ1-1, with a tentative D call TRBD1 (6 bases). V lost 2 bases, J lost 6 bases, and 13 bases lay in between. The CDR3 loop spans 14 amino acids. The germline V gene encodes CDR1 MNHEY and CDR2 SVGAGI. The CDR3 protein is CASSYGQGSAEAFF. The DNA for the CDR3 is TGTGCCAGCAGTTACGGCCAGGGGAGCGCTGAAGCTTTCTTT.

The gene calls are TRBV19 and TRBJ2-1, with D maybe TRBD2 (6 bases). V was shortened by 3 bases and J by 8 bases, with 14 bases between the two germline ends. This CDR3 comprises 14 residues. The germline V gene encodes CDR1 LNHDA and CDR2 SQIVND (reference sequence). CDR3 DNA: TGTGCCAGTAGTATCGGTGGAGGGGAGGATGAGCAGTTCTTC. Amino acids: CASSIGGGEDEQFF.

CDR3 DNA: TGCGCCAGCAGCTTCGGGGGACTAGCGGGGGCCTACACCGGGGAGCTGTTTTTT. Its protein is CASSFGGLAGAYTGELFF. The rearrangement joins TRBV5-1 to TRBJ2-2; TRBD2 matches 14 bases. Per germline, CDR1 SGHRS and CDR2 YFSETQ. CDR3 size: 18 residues. Trimming took 2 bases from V and 3 from J; bases not matched to a gene: 6.

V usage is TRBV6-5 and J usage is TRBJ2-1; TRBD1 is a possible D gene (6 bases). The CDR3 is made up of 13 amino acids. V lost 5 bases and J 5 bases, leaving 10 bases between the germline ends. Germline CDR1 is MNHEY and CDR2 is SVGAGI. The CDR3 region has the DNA TGTGCCAGCAGTACACGGACAGACAATGAGCAGTTCTTC. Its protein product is CASSTRTDNEQFF.

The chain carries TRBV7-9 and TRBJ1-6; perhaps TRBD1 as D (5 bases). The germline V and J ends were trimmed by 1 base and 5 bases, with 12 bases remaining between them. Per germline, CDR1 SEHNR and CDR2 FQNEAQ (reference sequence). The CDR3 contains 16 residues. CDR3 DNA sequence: TGTGCCAGCAGCTTAGGTGTAGGGGATGATAATTCACCCCTCCACTTT. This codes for CASSLGVGDDNSPLHF.

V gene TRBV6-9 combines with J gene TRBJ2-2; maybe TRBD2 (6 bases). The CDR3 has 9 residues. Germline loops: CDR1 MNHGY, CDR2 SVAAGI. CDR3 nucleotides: TGTGCGGAGGGAGGGGAGCTGTTTTTT. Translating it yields CAEGGELFF.

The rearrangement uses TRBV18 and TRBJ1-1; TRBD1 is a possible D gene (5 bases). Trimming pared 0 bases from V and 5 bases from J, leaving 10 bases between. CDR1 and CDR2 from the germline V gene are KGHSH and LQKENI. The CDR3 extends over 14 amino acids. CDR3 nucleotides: TGTGCCAGCTCACCACCGGAGGGGAGGACTGAAGCTTTCTTT. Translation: CASSPPEGRTEAFF.

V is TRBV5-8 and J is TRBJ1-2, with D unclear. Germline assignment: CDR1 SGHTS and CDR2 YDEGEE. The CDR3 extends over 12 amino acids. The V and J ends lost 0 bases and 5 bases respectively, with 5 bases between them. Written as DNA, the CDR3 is TGTGCCAGCAGCTTGGCCTTATATGGCTACACCTTC. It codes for CASSLALYGYTF.